This note documents a single T cell receptor beta chain sequence. The target antigen is unknown. This sample was included in a study of cytomegalovirus exposure and HLA in healthy donors. Overall study: A later analysis reported the same platform for the 95 to 150 validation repertoires and the 500 to 750 first-cohort repertoires.

The CDR3 totals 13 residues. The germline V gene encodes CDR1 WSHSY and CDR2 SAAADI. V lost 8 bases and J lost 3, with 14 bases in between. Sequencing was performed with immunoSEQ multiplex PCR; in TCRdb, only in-frame clones are kept and a portion is missing. The sample has 150,000 to 200,000 clones; about nine tenths are singletons. General study points: The study designated fewer than 200 TCR beta chains cytomegalovirus-associated.

The TCR originated in a woman aged 18-29 years in good health and CMV-seropositive. Sequencing was carried out using PBMCs. This sequence joins TRBV10-2 and TRBJ2-7; maybe TRBD1 (5 bases). CDR3 loop: CASRPKGFYEQYF. CDR3 coding DNA: TGCGCCAGCCGACCAAAGGGGTTCTACGAGCAGTACTTC.